This TCR beta chain was captured by sequencing in a study of blood T cell repertoires in COVID-19. Original data processing: Researchers report that nucleated cell counts were estimated from reference gene primer amplification. Only in-frame clones appear in the TCRdb table, and some are missing; sequencing was by immunoSEQ multiplex PCR. The DNA gave D and trimming, while V, J and clone size come from that table. The profile shows about 380,000 clones, roughly 91% of them singletons. Per germline, CDR1 LGHDT and CDR2 YNNKEL (reference sequence). The CDR3 sequence is 14 residues long. The V and J ends lost 4 bases and 9 bases, in that order; junction bases with no gene match: 11. This clone was picked up one time. Those who participated ranged in age from about 18 to 89 years and resided in about two dozen US areas. Symptom resolution, clearance, or two negative PCRs marked donors in Cohort 3 as recovered.

The sequence was collected from a woman younger than 30 who had recovered from COVID-19. This rearrangement joins TRBV3-1 (or the pseudogene TRBV3-2) to TRBJ1-2; TRBD1 agrees at 7 bases. Source material: PBMCs or T cells enriched from blood (not recorded which). The CDR3 bases are TGTGCCAGCAGCCCTATCCGAGGGGGCGGGCGCTACACCTTC. Translated: CASSPIRGGGRYTF.